A selection of T cell receptor beta chains follows, all from one sample in a study of technical replicates of blood from a handful of donors. Sequencing was performed with immunoSEQ multiplex PCR; in TCRdb, only in-frame clones are kept and a portion is missing. The sample includes 75,000 to 90,000 clones, roughly 93% of them seen just once. Sequencing was done on a sample of T cells isolated from PBMCs. These receptors were taken from a human donor in good health. Both conserved end residues are part of each CDR3. Each record gives: V gene, CDR3 length, CDR3 protein.

v_gene: TRBV29-1; len: 14; CDR3aa: CSVDGGIETDTQYF
v_gene: TRBV4-3; len: 15; CDR3aa: CASSSEGQGEEKLFF
v_gene: TRBV19; len: 14; CDR3aa: CASSSTGAKETQYF
v_gene: TRBV19; len: 16; CDR3aa: CASSITAGVWGNEQFF
v_gene: TRBV6-6; len: 15; CDR3aa: CASSKTGISGNTIYF
v_gene: TRBV27; len: 13; CDR3aa: CASSLEGRGRAFF
v_gene: TRBV11-3; len: 12; CDR3aa: CASSTTGFEQFF
v_gene: TRBV6-1; len: 11; CDR3aa: CASSVFETQYF
v_gene: TRBV27; len: 14; CDR3aa: CASIISGGQDEQFF
v_gene: TRBV4-2; len: 17; CDR3aa: CASSQGHTGTGNTEAFF
v_gene: TRBV6-8; len: 15; CDR3aa: CASRLRTVVMETQYF
v_gene: TRBV6-4; len: 14; CDR3aa: CASSPFGGNGELFF
v_gene: TRBV19; len: 15; CDR3aa: CASSMRGKSGNTIYF
v_gene: TRBV12-5; len: 18; CDR3aa: CASGLADKAGVHTGELFF
v_gene: TRBV9; len: 14; CDR3aa: CASTRTAVAYEQYF